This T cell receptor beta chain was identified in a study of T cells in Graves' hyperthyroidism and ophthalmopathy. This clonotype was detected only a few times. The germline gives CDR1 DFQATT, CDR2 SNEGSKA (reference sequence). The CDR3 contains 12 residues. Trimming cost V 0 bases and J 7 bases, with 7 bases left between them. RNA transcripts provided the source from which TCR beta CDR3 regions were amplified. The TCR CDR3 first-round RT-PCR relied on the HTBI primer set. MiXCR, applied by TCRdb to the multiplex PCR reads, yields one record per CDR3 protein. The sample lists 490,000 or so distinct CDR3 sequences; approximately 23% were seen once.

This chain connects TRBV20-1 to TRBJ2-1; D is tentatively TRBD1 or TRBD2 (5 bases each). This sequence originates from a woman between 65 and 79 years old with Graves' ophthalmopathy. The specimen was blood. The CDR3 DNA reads TGCAGTGCTAGAGATGAGGGGAATGAGCAGTTCTTC. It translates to CSARDEGNEQFF.